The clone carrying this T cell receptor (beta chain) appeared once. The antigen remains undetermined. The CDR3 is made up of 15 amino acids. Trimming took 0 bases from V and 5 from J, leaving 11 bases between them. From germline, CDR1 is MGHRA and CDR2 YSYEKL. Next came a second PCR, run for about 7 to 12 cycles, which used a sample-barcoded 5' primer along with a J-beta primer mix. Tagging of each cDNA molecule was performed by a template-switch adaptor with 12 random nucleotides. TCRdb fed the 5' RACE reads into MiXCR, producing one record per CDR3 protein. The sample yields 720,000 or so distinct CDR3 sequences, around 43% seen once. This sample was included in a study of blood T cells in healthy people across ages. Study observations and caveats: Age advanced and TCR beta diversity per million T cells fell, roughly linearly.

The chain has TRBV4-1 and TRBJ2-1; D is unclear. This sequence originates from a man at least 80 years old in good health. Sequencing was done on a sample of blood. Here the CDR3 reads CASSQDGKSHNEQFF. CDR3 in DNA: TGCGCCAGCAGCCAAGATGGAAAATCCCACAATGAGCAGTTCTTC.